This TCR beta chain stems from a study of T cells in Graves' hyperthyroidism and ophthalmopathy. General study results and limits: Most clonotypes expanded in the thyroid (above 0.001) were also present in blood.

Amplified regions were TCR beta CDR3 sequences from RNA transcripts. The TCR CDR3 first-round RT-PCR relied on the HTBI primer set. TCRdb itself ran the multiplex PCR reads through MiXCR, one entry per CDR3 protein. The sample lists approximately 700,000 distinct CDR3 sequences, about a sixth occurring once. This clonotype was seen a handful of times. Its specificity is not known. This CDR3 region has 14 residues. In germline, CDR1 is LNHDA, CDR2 SQIVND (reference sequence). The V and J ends lost 5 bases and 4 bases, in that order; junction bases with no gene match: 6. Sequencing was performed on blood. The sequence derives from a man aged 18 to 35 with Graves' hyperthyroidism. The V gene is TRBV19, the J gene TRBJ1-1; TRBD1 matches 8 bases. CDR3 sequence reads: CASSPRQGSTEAFF. CDR3 bases: TGTGCCAGTAGTCCCAGACAGGGGAGCACTGAAGCTTTCTTT.